These 28 T cell receptor beta chains share one sample of origin, sequenced in a study of radiotherapy plus CTLA-4 blockade in lung cancer (dated by TCRdb to 2016 to 2018). The library was prepared using the immunoSEQ multiplex PCR assay. This immuneACCESS table, as held by TCRdb, lists in-frame sequences with V and J called but not all clones. Of the missing ones, under half trace to an unresolved V gene in checked studies; the others have no known cause. The sample has some 32,000 clones on record, approximately 70% of them singletons. The top ten clonotypes cover 3% to 4.5% of the sample. Specimen: peripheral blood, collected from a patient treated with radiotherapy plus ipilimumab. The receptors stem from a human donor with non-small cell lung cancer who had stable disease on radiotherapy plus ipilimumab.

This clone was counted between two and nine times. The chain employs TRBV7-9 and TRBJ1-1, with D unclear. CDR1 is SEHNR, CDR2 FQNEAQ, per germline (reference sequence). V was trimmed by 8 bases and J by 1 base, leaving 14 bases between them. This CDR3 is 14 amino acids long. Written as DNA, the CDR3 is TGTGCCAGCCACGACACTCTAAGGAACACTGAAGCTTTCTTT. Encoded protein: CASHDTLRNTEAFF.

The chain combines TRBV27 with TRBJ2-1, with D tentatively TRBD1 (8 bases). The V end lost 8 bases, the J end lost 1 base, and 15 bases lay between the germline ends. The length of the CDR3 is 15 residues. The germline V gene has CDR1 MNHEY and CDR2 SMNVEV (reference sequence). This CDR3 reads CASVGQGGSYNEQFF. DNA for the CDR3: TGTGCCAGCGTCGGACAGGGAGGGTCCTACAATGAGCAGTTCTTC.

The chain carries TRBV7-9 and TRBJ1-5; 7 bases align to TRBD1. The CDR3 contains 17 residues. V gave up 5 bases and J gave up 0 bases; unmatched junction bases: 10. From germline, CDR1 is SEHNR and CDR2 FQNEAQ (reference sequence). DNA for the CDR3: TGTGCCAGCAGCGCAACAGGGGCGGGATATAGCAATCAGCCCCAGCATTTT. It is translated as CASSATGAGYSNQPQHF.

The gene calls are TRBV11-3 and TRBJ2-7; 9 bases match TRBD2. There are 16 residues in the CDR3. Trimming removed 2 bases from V and 4 bases from J; junction bases left unmatched: 9. In germline, CDR1 is SGHNT, CDR2 YENEEA. The CDR3 is CASSLQTAREGYEQYF. The CDR3 DNA is TGTGCCAGCAGCTTACAAACTGCGCGGGAGGGGTACGAGCAGTACTTC. The complete variable domain, with remaining parts taken from reference TRBV11-3 and TRBJ2-7, reads EAGVVQSPRYKIIEKKQPVAFWCNPISGHNTLYWYLQNLGQGPELLIRYENEEAVDDSQLPKDRFSAERLKGVDSTLKIQPAELGDSAVYLCASSLQTAREGYEQYFGPGTRLTVT.

V gene TRBV5-3 combines with J gene TRBJ2-7; D is perhaps TRBD1 or TRBD2 (5 bases each). TRBV5-3 is an ORF; its function is uncertain. Trimming removed 6 bases at V and 0 bases at J, with 19 bases between. The CDR3 has 16 residues. CDR3 sequence: CARTHGRDDNSYEQYF. CDR3 in DNA: TGTGCCAGAACCCACGGCCGGGACGATAACTCCTACGAGCAGTACTTC.

In its sample, this clone was seen a few times. The V gene is TRBV14, the J gene TRBJ2-5, with no clear D. The CDR3 covers 12 residues. V dropped 1 base and J dropped 5 bases, with 5 bases sitting between them. Germline V gene sequence: CDR1 SGHDN, CDR2 FVKESK. The CDR3 coding sequence is TGTGCCAGCAGCCAAGCTTGGGAGACCCAGTACTTC. Protein: CASSQAWETQYF.

Only a few counts were recorded for this clone. This CDR3 reads CASSALAGGAYNEQFF. For the CDR3, the DNA is TGTGCCAGCAGCGCACTAGCGGGAGGCGCCTACAATGAGCAGTTCTTC. The chain uses TRBV9 and TRBJ2-1; TRBD2 aligns across 12 bases. This CDR3 contains 16 residues. Germline CDR1 SGDLS, CDR2 YYNGEE. V trimming: 3 bases; J trimming: 2 bases; junction bases outside the gene matches: 3.

The J gene is TRBJ1-2, the V gene TRBV27; D not resolved. V shed 6 bases and J shed 1 base, with 12 bases lying between them. This CDR3 is 14 amino acids long. Germline V gives CDR1 MNHEY, CDR2 SMNVEV (reference sequence). CDR3 nucleotide sequence: TGTGCCAGCAGCCCGGCCGCGCGTAACTATGGCTACACCTTC. Translated, it gives CASSPAARNYGYTF.

The chain combines TRBV18 with TRBJ2-7; D unresolved. Germline assignment: CDR1 KGHSH and CDR2 LQKENI. CDR3 length equals 15 residues. The V and J ends lost 8 bases and 4 bases respectively, with 21 bases between them. CDR3 DNA: TGTGCCAGCCACGTATATAGCCTTCTCTATTACGAGCAGTACTTC. Encoded protein: CASHVYSLLYYEQYF.

The chain combines TRBV27 with TRBJ1-2; D not certain. The germline gives CDR1 MNHEY, CDR2 SMNVEV (reference sequence). The V and J ends lost 10 bases and 4 bases respectively, with 19 bases between them. CDR3 size: 14 residues. DNA of the CDR3: TGTGCCACCGCCCCCATCCAGGCTGGCTATGGCTACACCTTC. Translating it yields CATAPIQAGYGYTF.

The chain employs TRBV18 and TRBJ2-7; 10 nucleotides line up with TRBD1. Germline CDR1 and CDR2: KGHSH and LQKENI. There are 16 residues in the CDR3. With V trimmed by 2 bases and J by 4 bases, 8 bases remained unmatched. CDR3 nucleotide sequence: TGTGCCAGCTCACCATTGGGAGGGACAGGGGTTTACGAGCAGTACTTC. It encodes CASSPLGGTGVYEQYF.

This clone came up a few times. The V call is TRBV5-4, the J call TRBJ2-5; D gene ambiguous. Germline assignment: CDR1 SGHNT and CDR2 YYREEE (reference sequence). This CDR3 region has 14 residues. V lost 5 bases, J lost 1 base, and 12 bases lay in between. Here the CDR3 reads CASSYPAPQETQYF. DNA of the CDR3: TGTGCCAGCAGTTACCCCGCTCCCCAAGAGACCCAGTACTTC.

The J gene is TRBJ2-5, the V gene TRBV7-3; D might be TRBD1 (6 bases). This CDR3 is built from 17 residues. Germline V gene lookup returns CDR1 SGHTA and CDR2 FQGTGA. Trimming pared 5 bases from V and 5 bases from J, leaving 24 bases between. The CDR3 DNA reads as TGTGCCAGCAGCCCTGGGTGGGACACGGGTGTTGAGGAGACCCAGTACTTC. Its translation is CASSPGWDTGVEETQYF.

The V and J genes are TRBV6-1 and TRBJ2-3; tentatively, D is TRBD2 (6 bases). V dropped 10 bases and J dropped 1 base, with 12 bases sitting between them. This CDR3 has 13 amino acids. Germline V lookup: CDR1 MNHNS, CDR2 SASEGT. DNA of the CDR3: TGTGCCACCCGAGGCGGGGGCACAGATACGCAGTATTTT. Amino acid sequence: CATRGGGTDTQYF.

This clone has more than one count but fewer than ten. The gene calls are TRBV4-2 and TRBJ1-4, with 10 nucleotides matching TRBD1. CDR3 length equals 14 residues. V lost 3 bases to trimming and J lost 5 bases; unmatched junction nucleotides: 0. In germline, CDR1 is LGHNA, CDR2 YNFKEQ. The CDR3 loop reads CASSQGQGNEKLFF. In nucleotides, the CDR3 is TGTGCCAGCAGCCAGGGACAGGGGAATGAAAAACTGTTTTTT.

V is TRBV7-8 and J is TRBJ2-3, with no clear D. V lost 6 bases and J lost 0, with 10 bases in between. Germline values: CDR1 SGHVS, CDR2 FQNEAQ. This CDR3 has 14 amino acids. The CDR3 region is CASSVGGSTDTQYF. In DNA form, the CDR3 reads TGTGCCAGCAGTGTCGGCGGCAGCACAGATACGCAGTATTTT.

This sequence joins TRBV6-5 and TRBJ2-7; 7 nucleotides match TRBD2. The germline gives CDR1 MNHEY, CDR2 SVGAGI. The CDR3 consists of 16 residues. Trimming cost V 0 bases and J 3 bases; bases outside gene matches: 8. CDR3 nucleotide sequence: TGTGCCAGCAGTTACTCTGCCTTAGGCGGGAGCTACGAGCAGTACTTC. The encoded protein is CASSYSALGGSYEQYF.

This clone was seen only a few times. This chain links TRBV19 with TRBJ2-1; D is uncertain. There are 16 residues in the CDR3. Germline loops: CDR1 LNHDA, CDR2 SQIVND (reference sequence). Deletions cut 6 bases from V and 2 bases from J, with 17 bases between. CDR3 in DNA: TGTGCCAGTAGCACGTTTGCGACGGATACCTACAATGAGCAGTTCTTC. It yields the protein CASSTFATDTYNEQFF.

J is TRBJ2-3 and V is TRBV10-1, with 14 bases aligning to TRBD2. This CDR3 contains 16 residues. Germline loops: CDR1 WNHNN, CDR2 SYGVQD (reference sequence). V shed 3 bases, J shed 4 bases, and the junction held 3 bases outside the gene matches. The CDR3 nucleotides read TGCGCCAGCAGTGATGCGACTAGCGGGAGGGCAGATACGCAGTATTTT. Translation: CASSDATSGRADTQYF.

The chain has TRBV29-1 and TRBJ2-1; TRBD2 matches at 8 bases. The CDR3 consists of 12 residues. Germline CDR1 reads SQVTM; CDR2 reads ANQGSEA. Trimming removed 7 bases from V and 6 bases from J; junction bases left unmatched: 5. The CDR3 DNA sequence: TGCAGCGATTGGACTAGCCGCAATGAGCAGTTCTTC. Amino acid sequence: CSDWTSRNEQFF.

This clone was counted a few times. The gene calls are TRBV10-3 and TRBJ1-1, with D tentatively TRBD1 (6 bases). Trimming pared 8 bases from V and 1 base from J, leaving 11 bases between. The CDR3 loop spans 13 amino acids. Germline V gene data show CDR1 as ENHRY and CDR2 as SYGVKD. The CDR3 DNA reads as TGTGCCATCGGGAGGGGGTCGAACACTGAAGCTTTCTTT. It specifies CAIGRGSNTEAFF.

This rearrangement joins TRBV4-3 to TRBJ2-5; the D gene is possibly TRBD2 (6 bases). CDR1 is LGHNA, CDR2 YSLEER, per germline. Deletions cut 1 base from V and 0 bases from J, with 9 bases between. The CDR3 consists of 15 residues. CDR3 amino acids: CASSQVGGNQETQYF. CDR3 DNA: TGCGCCAGCAGCCAAGTTGGCGGGAACCAAGAGACCCAGTACTTC.

V is TRBV10-3 and J is TRBJ2-7; D is perhaps TRBD2 (5 bases). The CDR3 extends over 16 amino acids. The germline CDR1 and CDR2 sequences are ENHRY and SYGVKD. Trimming removed 6 bases from V and 5 bases from J, with 23 bases in between. This chain's CDR3 is CAIRRLSGREGDEQYF. CDR3 DNA: TGTGCCATCAGGAGGTTGAGTGGGAGAGAGGGCGACGAGCAGTACTTC.

The chain has TRBV18 and TRBJ1-2; D unclear. CDR1 and CDR2 from the germline V gene are KGHSH and LQKENI. The CDR3 is made up of 15 amino acids. V was clipped by 2 bases and J by 8 bases, with 18 bases between them. Here the CDR3 reads CASSPNRRGTHGYTF. The DNA of the CDR3 is TGTGCCAGCTCACCAAATCGCCGGGGAACCCACGGCTACACCTTC.

The rearrangement links TRBV6-5 to TRBJ2-3; D might be TRBD1 (6 bases). CDR3 size: 14 residues. CDR1 is MNHEY, CDR2 SVGAGI, per germline. Trimming stripped 6 bases from V and 1 base from J, with 11 bases between. DNA of the CDR3: TGTGCCAGCAGGAAAGGGGGTGGCACAGATACGCAGTATTTT. Amino acid sequence: CASRKGGGTDTQYF.

The rearrangement joins TRBV2 to TRBJ1-2; perhaps TRBD1 as D (5 bases). CDR3 length equals 12 residues. The germline V gene has CDR1 SNHLY and CDR2 FYNNEI. Trimming left V 8 bases short and J 6 bases short, with 13 bases between. CDR3 residues: CASRRVVNGYTF. For the CDR3, the DNA is TGTGCCAGCCGCAGGGTAGTGAATGGCTACACCTTC. Variable domain in full (rest from reference TRBV2 and TRBJ1-2): EPEVTQTPSHQVTQMGQEVILRCVPISNHLYFYWYRQILGQKVEFLVSFYNNEISEKSEIFDDQFSVERPDGSNFTLKIRSTKLEDSAMYFCASRRVVNGYTFGSGTRLTVV.

This clone occurred a few times. The chain recombines TRBV25-1 with TRBJ2-4, with a tentative D call TRBD1 (5 bases). The germline gives CDR1 MGHDK, CDR2 SYGVNS. Trimming pared 4 bases from V and 7 bases from J, leaving 11 bases between. The CDR3 consists of 13 residues. The CDR3 DNA follows: TGTGCCAGCAGTGCCTTCCAGGGTAACATTCAGTACTTC. Its translation is CASSAFQGNIQYF. The entire variable domain, with the rest obtained from reference TRBV25-1 and TRBJ2-4, is as follows: EADIYQTPRYLVIGTGKKITLECSQTMGHDKMYWYQQDPGMELHLIHYSYGVNSTEKGDLSSESTVSRIRTEHFPLTLESARPSHTSQYLCASSAFQGNIQYFGAGTRLSVL.

V usage is TRBV19 and J usage is TRBJ2-5; unclear D gene. Germline V lookup: CDR1 LNHDA, CDR2 SQIVND (reference sequence). Between the trimmed V and J ends, which lost 3 bases and 4 bases, there was a span of 12 bases. The CDR3 is 14 amino acids. The CDR3 loop reads CASSIRRVGETQYF. CDR3 nucleotide sequence: TGTGCCAGTAGTATCCGCCGGGTTGGAGAGACCCAGTACTTC.